This T cell receptor (beta chain) was identified during a study of OX40 agonist ivuxolimab in advanced cancers. For the study at large: The dose-escalation cohort had hepatocellular carcinoma, melanoma, renal cell or head and neck cancer.

Autoimmune disease history or systemic immunosuppression disqualified patients. V trimming: 10 bases; J trimming: 9 bases; junction bases outside the gene matches: 10. CDR1 MNHNS and CDR2 SASEGT come from the germline V gene. This CDR3 is built from 14 residues. The protocol was immunoSEQ multiplex PCR, while the TCRdb copy is restricted to in-frame clones and leaves out a portion. Of roughly 70,000 clones detected, around 89% appear once; the ten largest clones hold just over 0.55%. Notes on this clone: Its target is unknown.

Study-level results: Within 6 weeks, CD4+ and CD8+ blood T cells expanded clonally at 0.1 to 3.0 mg/kg.

The source of this sequence is an adult with an advanced solid tumor such as melanoma, head and neck, liver or kidney cancer. The gene calls are TRBV6-1 and TRBJ2-5, with 14 bases that match TRBD2. The starting material was CD4+ or CD8+ T cells sorted from blood, obtained in a trial of the OX40 agonist ivuxolimab. The CDR3 is CATGTSGGGGAQYF. CDR3 bases: TGTGCCACCGGGACTAGCGGGGGCGGGGGGGCCCAGTACTTC.